The sequence of this T cell receptor beta chain was determined in a study of control samples from healthy donors and cancer patients. Some clones are missing from TCRdb's copy, which holds only in-frame ones; the method was immunoSEQ multiplex PCR. The sample records 120,000 or so clones, 80% to 95% being singletons. Trimming shortened V by 7 bases and J by 6 bases, and 12 bases separated the two germline ends. The CDR3 loop spans 12 amino acids. Germline CDR1 MNHEY, CDR2 SVGAGI. The sequence was obtained from a woman under 30 in good health. This chain connects TRBV6-5 to TRBJ1-1; perhaps TRBD1 as D (6 bases). Specimen: blood. As DNA, the CDR3 is TGTGCCAGCACTCGCGGGACATCTGAAGCTTTCTTT. Amino acid sequence: CASTRGTSEAFF.